The 29 T cell receptor beta chains presented below share a single source sample, sequenced in a study of long-term antiretroviral therapy in people with HIV. Survey-level resolution applied to immunoSEQ assay v3.0. The assay was immunoSEQ multiplex PCR, and TCRdb's table has in-frame clones only and misses some. The sample has roughly 23,000 clones, more than 80% seen once. Sequenced material: unsorted PBMCs, taken around 5.9 years after starting antiretroviral therapy. The receptors here all came from a man in his thirties or forties with HIV.

CDR3 residues: CASSPSGRGNQETQYF. The CDR3 DNA follows: TGTGCCAGCAGCCCTAGCGGAAGGGGGAACCAAGAGACCCAGTACTTC. The V and J genes are TRBV9 and TRBJ2-5; possibly TRBD2 for D (7 bases). Germline V gene data show CDR1 as SGDLS and CDR2 as YYNGEE. CDR3 length: 16 amino acids. With 4 bases removed from V and 0 bases from J, the gap between germline ends came to 16 bases.

The rearrangement uses TRBV18 and TRBJ1-4, with TRBD1 matching over 10 bases. Germline CDR1 KGHSH, CDR2 LQKENI. Trimming took 6 bases from V and 7 from J; bases not matched to a gene: 5. The CDR3 covers 14 residues. The CDR3 nucleotides read TGTGCCAGCTCGCCTGGACAGGGGGTTGAAAAACTGTTTTTT. This translates into CASSPGQGVEKLFF.

The gene calls are TRBV19 and TRBJ2-2; TRBD2 matches at 10 bases. The J segment lost 6 bases and the V segment lost 5 bases, leaving 6 bases of the junction unmatched. The CDR3 contains 15 residues. Germline V gene sequence: CDR1 LNHDA, CDR2 SQIVND (reference sequence). The CDR3 coding sequence is TGTGCCAGTAGTCCCTATGGACTAGCGGCCGGGGAGCTGTTTTTT. Its protein is CASSPYGLAAGELFF.

The V call is TRBV9, the J call TRBJ1-2, with 8 bases identical to TRBD1. This CDR3 has 15 amino acids. The V segment lost 0 bases and the J segment 5 bases; nucleotides outside the gene matches: 6. Germline values: CDR1 SGDLS, CDR2 YYNGEE. Here the CDR3 reads CASSVEAGGWYGYTF. The CDR3 nucleotides read TGTGCCAGCAGCGTAGAGGCAGGGGGCTGGTATGGCTACACCTTC.

This clone has a handful of counts. V usage is TRBV4-2 and J usage is TRBJ1-1, with unresolved D. Trimming stripped 0 bases from V and 1 base from J, with 9 bases between. Germline V gene sequence: CDR1 LGHNA, CDR2 YNFKEQ. The CDR3 has 15 amino acids. The CDR3 reads CASSQEPSANTEAFF. The CDR3 DNA follows: TGTGCCAGCAGCCAAGAACCGAGCGCGAACACTGAAGCTTTCTTT.

V usage is TRBV28 and J usage is TRBJ2-3; 9 bases map to TRBD2. CDR3 length equals 18 residues. Trimming at V came to 3 bases and at J to 5 bases, leaving 15 bases not matched to a gene. CDR1 is MDHEN, CDR2 SYDVKM, per germline. CDR3 coding DNA: TGTGCCAGCAGTTTCGGGACTGGTGGCGGGAGGGCATTAGATACGCAGTATTTT. It translates to CASSFGTGGGRALDTQYF.

CDR3 loop: CASSLGDSTSGKQFF. As DNA, the CDR3 is TGTGCCAGCAGTTTGGGGGACAGTACTAGCGGGAAGCAGTTCTTC. This chain connects TRBV28 to TRBJ2-1, with 10 bases fitting TRBD2. CDR1 and CDR2 (germline): MDHEN, SYDVKM. This CDR3 is built from 15 residues. V lost 3 bases, J lost 11 bases, and 10 bases stayed unmatched.

The V and J genes are TRBV11-2 and TRBJ1-1; 8 bases fit TRBD1. Losses at the gene ends were 5 bases for V and 0 bases for J; bases not matched to a gene: 8. Germline V gene data show CDR1 as SGHAT and CDR2 as FQNNGV. The CDR3 sequence is 16 residues long. DNA of the CDR3: TGTGCCAGCAGCGACCGGGACAGGTCCCTGAACACTGAAGCTTTCTTT. As protein: CASSDRDRSLNTEAFF. Full variable domain (outside the CDR3, taken from reference TRBV11-2 and TRBJ1-1): EAGVAQSPRYKIIEKRQSVAFWCNPISGHATLYWYQQILGQGPKLLIQFQNNGVVDDSQLPKDRFSAERLKGVDSTLKIQPAKLEDSAVYLCASSDRDRSLNTEAFFGQGTRLTVV.

V and J are TRBV30 and TRBJ2-2, with D perhaps TRBD1 (6 bases). The CDR3 has 14 amino acids. Trimming stripped 0 bases from V and 4 bases from J, with 9 bases between. Per the germline V gene, CDR1 is GTSNPN and CDR2 is SVGIG (reference sequence). CDR3: CAWSVTGPTGELFF. The CDR3 DNA reads as TGTGCCTGGAGTGTAACAGGGCCCACCGGGGAGCTGTTTTTT. Based on the CDR3 plus reference TRBV30 and TRBJ2-2, the full variable domain is SQTIHQWPATLVQPVGSPLSLECTVEGTSNPNLYWYRQAAGRGLQLLFYSVGIGQISSEVPQNLSASRPQDRQFILSSKKLLLSDSGFYLCAWSVTGPTGELFFGEGSRLTVL.

The chain combines TRBV19 with TRBJ2-7, with D uncertain. This CDR3 contains 14 residues. Germline V gene data show CDR1 as LNHDA and CDR2 as SQIVND (reference sequence). Deletions cut 6 bases from V and 0 bases from J, with 12 bases between. The CDR3 DNA follows: TGTGCCAGTAGAGAATACCTAAACTCCTACGAGCAGTACTTC. Translation: CASREYLNSYEQYF. The entire variable domain, with the rest obtained from reference TRBV19 and TRBJ2-7, is as follows: DGGITQSPKYLFRKEGQNVTLSCEQNLNHDAMYWYRQDPGQGLRLIYYSQIVNDFQKGDIAEGYSVSREKKESFPLTVTSAQKNPTAFYLCASREYLNSYEQYFGPGTRLTVT.

V usage is TRBV19 and J usage is TRBJ1-5; the D is unclear. V was shortened by 5 bases and J by 2 bases, with 13 bases between the two germline ends. The CDR3 contains 15 residues. Germline loops: CDR1 LNHDA, CDR2 SQIVND (reference sequence). CDR3 DNA sequence: TGTGCCAGTAGTTTGGGAGGGTTTGGCAATCAGCCCCAGCATTTT. Translating gives CASSLGGFGNQPQHF.

The chain couples TRBV6-1 to TRBJ2-2; 7 bases are shared with TRBD1. Unmatched junction bases numbered 11, after V lost 11 bases and J lost 2 bases. In germline, CDR1 is MNHNS, CDR2 SASEGT. The CDR3 loop spans 15 amino acids. The CDR3 region is CAEARGQGNTGELFF. The CDR3 nucleotides are TGTGCCGAGGCTAGGGGGCAGGGCAACACCGGGGAGCTGTTTTTT.

This clone was found once. The chain joins TRBV19 to TRBJ2-6; 7 nucleotides line up with TRBD1. V trimming: 5 bases; J trimming: 4 bases; junction bases outside the gene matches: 8. CDR1 LNHDA and CDR2 SQIVND come from the germline V gene (reference sequence). The length of the CDR3 is 16 residues. The CDR3 DNA reads TGTGCCAGTAGTGTTCTTAGGGGGCAAGGGGCCAACGTCCTGACTTTC. This sequence encodes CASSVLRGQGANVLTF.

The chain's CDR3 is CASSLDPRHGANVLTF. CDR3 nucleotide sequence: TGTGCCAGCAGCTTGGATCCTCGACATGGGGCCAACGTCCTGACTTTC. The chain is built from TRBV11-2 and TRBJ2-6; D is unresolved. V shed 3 bases and J shed 3 bases, with 12 bases lying between them. Looked up from germline, CDR1 is SGHAT and CDR2 is FQNNGV. This CDR3 comprises 16 residues.

V usage is TRBV2 and J usage is TRBJ1-6, with 8 nucleotides matching TRBD1. The CDR3 covers 16 residues. The V gene end was trimmed by 2 bases and the J gene end by 10 bases; junction bases not matched to a gene: 10. Germline CDR1 and CDR2: SNHLY and FYNNEI. CDR3 sequence reads: CASSETQTGVRSPLHF. CDR3 in DNA: TGTGCCAGCAGTGAAACCCAGACAGGGGTGAGGTCACCCCTCCACTTT.

The chain uses TRBV6-6 and TRBJ1-1, with D uncertain. Germline CDR1 reads MNHNY; CDR2 reads SVGAGI (reference sequence). V gave up 5 bases and J gave up 3 bases, with 4 bases separating them. The CDR3 sequence is 11 residues long. The CDR3 sequence: CASSKDTEAFF. CDR3 bases: TGTGCCAGCAGTAAGGACACTGAAGCTTTCTTT.

This clone was found once. The gene calls are TRBV27 and TRBJ1-6, with D perhaps matching TRBD1 (5 bases). From germline, CDR1 is MNHEY and CDR2 SMNVEV (reference sequence). CDR3 length: 14 residues. V dropped 4 bases and J dropped 10 bases, with 14 bases sitting between them. CDR3 protein: CASSSPGLDSPLHF. The CDR3 coding sequence is TGTGCCAGCAGTTCTCCGGGACTTGACTCACCCCTCCACTTT.

The chain combines TRBV7-6 with TRBJ1-5; no firm D call. Trimming took 1 base from V and 6 from J, leaving 7 bases between them. Per germline, CDR1 SGHVS and CDR2 FNYEAQ. This CDR3 has 13 amino acids. CDR3 sequence reads: CASSLGSPQPQHF. The CDR3 DNA sequence: TGTGCCAGCAGCTTAGGATCGCCTCAGCCCCAGCATTTT.

V gene TRBV5-8 combines with J gene TRBJ2-3; no reliable D call. V shed 2 bases and J shed 3 bases, with 16 bases lying between them. CDR3 size: 16 residues. The germline gives CDR1 SGHTS, CDR2 YDEGEE. The CDR3 sequence is CASSFGRTPGTDTQYF. The CDR3 DNA reads as TGTGCCAGCAGCTTCGGCCGGACCCCCGGGACAGATACGCAGTATTTT.

The chain recombines TRBV6-5 with TRBJ2-7; 8 nucleotides line up with TRBD2. This CDR3 has 14 residues. Per the germline V gene, CDR1 is MNHEY and CDR2 is SVGAGI. Trimming at V came to 5 bases and at J to 2 bases, leaving 5 bases not matched to a gene. For the CDR3, the DNA is TGTGCCAGCAGTAACCGGGGGGGAGCCTACGAGCAGTACTTC. Residues: CASSNRGGAYEQYF.

This clone was seen a single time. The chain uses TRBV5-6 and TRBJ1-1; D is possibly TRBD1 (5 bases). The CDR3 sequence is 12 residues long. Germline-derived CDR1 and CDR2 are SGHDT and YYEEEE. V shed 3 bases and J shed 8 bases, with 11 bases lying between them. CDR3 bases: TGTGCCAGCAGCTCCACAGACAGAGAAGCTTTCTTT. Its protein is CASSSTDREAFF. Using reference TRBV5-6 and TRBJ1-1 for the parts outside the CDR3, the full variable domain is DAGVTQSPTHLIKTRGQQVTLRCSPKSGHDTVSWYQQALGQGPQFIFQYYEEEERQRGNFPDRFSGHQFPNYSSELNVNALLLGDSALYLCASSSTDREAFFGQGTRLTVV.

This rearrangement joins TRBV28 to TRBJ2-7; no firm D call. Germline CDR1 is MDHEN and CDR2 is SYDVKM. This CDR3 comprises 14 residues. Between the trimmed V and J ends, which lost 6 bases and 4 bases, there was a span of 16 bases. CDR3 nucleotide sequence: TGTGCCAGCAGGCGAATCAGTGCGGCTTACGAGCAGTACTTC. Translating it yields CASRRISAAYEQYF. Full variable domain (rest looked up from reference TRBV28 and TRBJ2-7): DVKVTQSSRYLVKRTGEKVFLECVQDMDHENMFWYRQDPGLGLRLIYFSYDVKMKEKGDIPEGYSVSREKKERFSLILESASTNQTSMYLCASRRISAAYEQYFGPGTRLTVT.

The rearrangement joins TRBV9 to TRBJ2-5; D possibly corresponds to TRBD2 (7 bases). V was pared by 3 bases and J by 2 bases, with 17 bases between. Germline assignment: CDR1 SGDLS and CDR2 YYNGEE. There are 16 residues in the CDR3. CDR3 residues: CASSEGGGRLQETQYF. The CDR3 DNA is TGTGCCAGCAGCGAGGGGGGGGGACGATTACAAGAGACCCAGTACTTC. The complete variable domain, with remaining parts taken from reference TRBV9 and TRBJ2-5, reads DSGVTQTPKHLITATGQRVTLRCSPRSGDLSVYWYQQSLDQGLQFLIQYYNGEERAKGNILERFSAQQFPDLHSELNLSSLELGDSALYFCASSEGGGRLQETQYFGPGTRLLVL.

In this sample, this clone turned up once. The chain recombines TRBV6-1 with TRBJ2-2; TRBD1 matches at 8 bases. The J segment lost 6 bases and the V segment lost 4 bases, leaving 13 bases of the junction unmatched. CDR3 length: 17 amino acids. Germline V CDR1 and CDR2: MNHNS, SASEGT. Written as DNA, the CDR3 is TGTGCCAGCAGTGGGTCCGCCCTACAGGGGGTAGCCGGGGAGCTGTTTTTT. Protein: CASSGSALQGVAGELFF.

The rearrangement links TRBV5-1 to TRBJ2-3, with 9 bases lining up with TRBD2. Germline lookup yields CDR1 SGHRS and CDR2 YFSETQ. This CDR3 has 16 residues. The junction had 3 bases not matched to a gene; V was cut back by 0 bases and J by 1 base. CDR3 bases: TGCGCCAGCAGCTTGGGGTCTAGCGGGGGCACAGATACGCAGTATTTT. The encoded protein is CASSLGSSGGTDTQYF.

The rearrangement uses TRBV19 and TRBJ2-5; D uncertain. The CDR3 sequence is 11 residues long. From germline, CDR1 is LNHDA and CDR2 SQIVND (reference sequence). V was trimmed by 3 bases and J by 7 bases, leaving 6 bases between them. CDR3 in amino acids: CASSILGTQYF. As DNA, the CDR3 is TGTGCCAGTAGTATTCTTGGGACCCAGTACTTC.

This chain connects TRBV18 to TRBJ1-2; 7 bases are shared with TRBD1. Germline values: CDR1 KGHSH, CDR2 LQKENI. This CDR3 comprises 16 residues. V shed 5 bases and J 8 bases; nucleotides not matched to a gene: 17. In nucleotides, the CDR3 is TGTGCCAGCTCATTTCAGACAGGGCTGATCGCTGAGGGCTACACCTTC. It encodes CASSFQTGLIAEGYTF.

The V call is TRBV9, the J call TRBJ2-7, with a tentative D call TRBD2 (5 bases). From germline, CDR1 is SGDLS and CDR2 YYNGEE. The CDR3 contains 16 residues. V was cut by 1 base and J by 6 bases, with 20 bases left in between. CDR3 bases: TGTGCCAGCAGCGTACTTGAGGGCATGGCTCCTGGCGAGCAGTACTTC. Amino acids: CASSVLEGMAPGEQYF.

The J gene is TRBJ1-1, the V gene TRBV9; D possibly corresponds to TRBD1 (6 bases). The CDR3 length is 18 residues. V shed 4 bases and J shed 1 base, with 23 bases lying between them. CDR1 is SGDLS, CDR2 YYNGEE, per germline. CDR3 region: CASSPREVGGNKNTEAFF. The CDR3 DNA reads TGTGCCAGCAGCCCCCGAGAGGTAGGGGGGAACAAGAACACTGAAGCTTTCTTT.